Listed here are 15 T cell receptor beta chains from one sample, sequenced in a study of human T cells and chemical hapten exposure. Time point defined: patch test 3, about 24 weeks after DPC sensitization. Treatment noted: therapeutic diphenylcyclopropenone sensitization with weekly scalp DPC. TCRdb used MiXCR to reprocess the RACE reads, holding one entry per CDR3 protein. The table records around 130,000 distinct CDR3 sequences, roughly 10% of them present only once. The material was whole blood, obtained in connection with sensitization to the hapten diphenylcyclopropenone (DPC). These receptors originate from a woman aged 45 to 65 with alopecia areata. Some clones in this sample may be carry-over from other donors' samples.

The chain has TRBV29-1 and TRBJ2-5; the D is unclear. The germline gives CDR1 SQVTM, CDR2 ANQGSEA. V lost 5 bases and J lost 2, with 12 bases in between. This CDR3 region has 13 residues. The CDR3 sequence: CSVHSVLQETQYF. The CDR3 nucleotides read TGCAGCGTTCACAGCGTGCTACAAGAGACCCAGTACTTC.

This clonotype was counted between two and nine times. This sequence joins TRBV28 and TRBJ2-4, with 9 bases fitting TRBD1. Trimming at V came to 1 base and at J to 4 bases, leaving 2 bases not matched to a gene. Germline V gene lookup returns CDR1 MDHEN and CDR2 SYDVKM. The CDR3 extends over 15 amino acids. The CDR3 DNA reads TGTGCCAGCAGTTTATTTGGACAGGGGAAAAACATTCAGTACTTC. It codes for CASSLFGQGKNIQYF.

This clonotype was found many times. This chain uses TRBV7-2 with TRBJ2-1, with 8 bases lining up with TRBD1. Per germline, CDR1 SGHTA and CDR2 FQGNSA. The V gene end was trimmed by 3 bases and the J gene end by 9 bases; junction bases not matched to a gene: 13. CDR3 length equals 16 residues. CDR3 coding DNA: TGTGCCAGCAGCTTGGCGGGACAGGTGAAGGGCGGTGAGCAGTTCTTC. Residues: CASSLAGQVKGGEQFF.

This rearrangement joins TRBV6-2 or TRBV6-3 to TRBJ2-1; 10 bases align to TRBD2. The ends lost 4 bases at V and 9 bases at J; junction bases unmatched: 12. CDR3 length: 16 residues. Germline CDR1 reads MNHEY; CDR2 reads SVGEGT. CDR3 coding DNA: TGTGCCAGCAGTTCGAACAGCGGGAGGGTAGCCGGTGAGCAGTTCTTC. The encoded protein is CASSSNSGRVAGEQFF.

This clonotype has ten or more counts. This chain joins TRBV20-1 and TRBJ2-3; a weak D match, TRBD2 (6 bases). From germline, CDR1 is DFQATT and CDR2 SNEGSKA (reference sequence). V was trimmed by 0 bases and J by 4 bases, leaving 20 bases between them. The CDR3 runs 17 residues. The CDR3 is CSARDYLATEVADTQYF. The CDR3 bases are TGCAGTGCTAGAGATTATCTAGCGACAGAAGTGGCAGATACGCAGTATTTT.

CDR3 loop: CASSLLTSTYEQYF. In nucleotides, the CDR3 is TGTGCCAGCAGCCTCTTGACTAGTACCTACGAGCAGTACTTC. J is TRBJ2-7 and V is TRBV7-2, with D perhaps TRBD2 (6 bases). Germline loops: CDR1 SGHTA, CDR2 FQGNSA. Deletions cut 5 bases from V and 2 bases from J, with 13 bases between. The CDR3 sequence is 14 residues long.

The chain carries TRBV9 and TRBJ2-3, with a tentative D call TRBD2 (5 bases). The V end lost 4 bases, the J end lost 1 base, and 13 bases lay between the germline ends. CDR1 and CDR2 from the germline V gene are SGDLS and YYNGEE. The CDR3 sequence is 15 residues long. CDR3 residues: CASSLSEGGTDTQYF. The CDR3 bases are TGTGCCAGCAGCCTAAGTGAGGGAGGCACAGATACGCAGTATTTT.

This clonotype has only a few counts. A junction end diverges from the germline sequence, so it may reflect a read error. V gene TRBV6-1 combines with J gene TRBJ2-3; D possibly uses TRBD1 or TRBD2 (6 bases each). Germline CDR1 MNHNS, CDR2 SASEGT. The CDR3 contains 14 residues. Here the CDR3 reads CASSEGGGLDTQYF. In nucleotides, the CDR3 is TGTGCCAGCAGCGAAGGAGGGGGGCTTGATACGCAGTATTTT.

This clonotype was seen at least ten times. The gene calls are TRBV6-2 or TRBV6-3 and TRBJ2-3, with 8 bases aligning to TRBD1. Germline values: CDR1 MNHEY, CDR2 SVGEGT. With 5 bases clipped from V and 7 bases from J, the junction kept 14 bases outside the gene matches. This CDR3 is built from 16 residues. The CDR3 loop reads CASSLLGQGVVNTQYF. The CDR3 DNA reads as TGTGCCAGCAGTCTCCTTGGACAGGGCGTAGTGAATACGCAGTATTTT.

This clonotype was picked up a small number of times. This sequence joins TRBV28 and TRBJ2-5, with 11 positions matching TRBD2. Germline V lookup: CDR1 MDHEN, CDR2 SYDVKM. This CDR3 is built from 16 residues. J gave up 5 bases and V 2 bases, and 7 bases lay outside the gene matches. The CDR3, as DNA: TGTGCCAGCAGTTTACTTCTAGCGGGAGGAGGGGAGACCCAGTACTTC. Amino acid sequence: CASSLLLAGGGETQYF.

The rearrangement joins TRBV10-1 to TRBJ1-2; D is unclear. The CDR3 is made up of 13 amino acids. Germline V CDR1 and CDR2: WNHNN, SYGVQD (reference sequence). V was pared by 6 bases and J by 3 bases, with 11 bases between. The CDR3 nucleotides are TGCGCCAGCAGCGAGGGCACCCACTATGGCTACACCTTC. The encoded protein is CASSEGTHYGYTF.

There are a few counts of this clonotype. The chain combines TRBV6-5 with TRBJ2-2, with 8 bases fitting TRBD1. J was trimmed by 7 bases and V by 2 bases; bases with no gene match: 9. Looked up from germline, CDR1 is MNHEY and CDR2 is SVGAGI. This CDR3 contains 16 residues. This CDR3 reads CASSYLGQGEGGELFF. The CDR3 region has the DNA TGTGCCAGCAGTTACCTTGGACAGGGAGAAGGCGGGGAGCTGTTTTTT.

This clonotype was counted a few times. The rearrangement uses TRBV29-1 and TRBJ1-6; 10 nucleotides agree with TRBD1. Per germline, CDR1 SQVTM and CDR2 ANQGSEA. V was clipped by 1 base and J by 5 bases; unmatched bases: 11. The CDR3 covers 18 residues. DNA for the CDR3: TGCAGCGTTGAAGGTTCGACAGGGGGCGTAGGCAATAATTCACCCCTCCACTTT. Translating it yields CSVEGSTGGVGNNSPLHF.

This clonotype appeared many times. The chain combines TRBV7-2 with TRBJ2-5, with D perhaps TRBD2 (5 bases). The germline gives CDR1 SGHTA, CDR2 FQGNSA. The V and J ends lost 1 base and 4 bases respectively, with 13 bases between them. This CDR3 spans 15 amino acids. As DNA, the CDR3 is TGTGCCAGCAGCTTAGTAACTAGAGGTGGAGAGACCCAGTACTTC. Protein product: CASSLVTRGGETQYF.

This clonotype was seen a few times. This chain links TRBV18 with TRBJ1-3; D call uncertain. CDR3 size: 16 residues. Germline-derived CDR1 and CDR2 are KGHSH and LQKENI. Trimming shortened V by 6 bases and J by 0 bases, and 15 bases separated the two germline ends. The CDR3 protein is CASSREQIFSGNTIYF. CDR3 DNA: TGTGCCAGCTCCCGCGAACAGATTTTCTCTGGAAACACCATATATTTT.